This T cell receptor (beta chain) appears in the sequencing data of a study of blood T cell repertoires in COVID-19. Study information: Researchers got acute and convalescent COVID-19 samples from the United States, Italy and Spain. T cells, B-cell-depleted T cells, or PBMCs supplied cDNA or gDNA.

In the original analysis: Amplified reference gene primers provided the basis for estimating nucleated cell counts. Data came from immunoSEQ multiplex PCR; TCRdb stores just in-frame clones and leaves some out. V and J calls and clone size follow that table, whereas D and trimming were derived from the DNA. The sample consists of 80,000 to 100,000 clones, around three quarters of them appearing once. V was pared by 4 bases and J by 10 bases, with 5 bases of the junction left unmatched. Germline CDR1 and CDR2: KGHDR and SFDVKD. The CDR3 covers 13 residues. J is TRBJ1-4 and V is TRBV24-1; 7 nucleotides match TRBD1. The origin of this receptor is a man aged 50-60 years who had recovered from COVID-19. The source material was peripheral blood. DNA for the CDR3: TGTGCCACCAGTGAGACCCCAGGGGGAAAACTGTTTTTT. Translating it yields CATSETPGGKLFF.